Below, 16 T cell receptor beta chains from the same sample are listed, as sequenced in a study of cytomegalovirus exposure and HLA in healthy donors. The PCR made use of 60 Vbeta and 13 Jbeta primers. Here immunoSEQ multiplex PCR was the method, and the copy in TCRdb shows in-frame clones only, minus some. The sample holds roughly 140,000 clones, roughly 85% seen once. Sequenced material: PBMCs. Receptor source: a young woman in good health and CMV-seronegative.

The chain employs TRBV28 and TRBJ2-7; no firm D call. With 4 bases removed from V and 3 bases from J, the gap between germline ends came to 10 bases. Germline V lookup: CDR1 MDHEN, CDR2 SYDVKM. CDR3 length equals 13 residues. Written as DNA, the CDR3 is TGTGCCAGCAGTTCCACTGTTGGCTACGAGCAGTACTTC. Translated, it gives CASSSTVGYEQYF.

The chain is built from TRBV27 and TRBJ1-5; D not resolved. The CDR3 is 14 residues long. Trimming took off 3 bases at V and 2 bases at J, with 8 bases between the two ends. Germline V lookup: CDR1 MNHEY, CDR2 SMNVEV (reference sequence). CDR3 region: CASSLRGGNQPQHF. The CDR3 DNA follows: TGTGCCAGCAGTTTGCGAGGTGGCAATCAGCCCCAGCATTTT.

The rearrangement links TRBV18 to TRBJ1-1; 10 positions match TRBD1. The V and J ends lost 6 bases and 4 bases, in that order; junction bases with no gene match: 2. Per germline, CDR1 KGHSH and CDR2 LQKENI. The CDR3 runs 13 residues. Here the CDR3 DNA reads TGTGCCAGCTCTCGGACAGGGGGCACTGAAGCTTTCTTT. Amino acids: CASSRTGGTEAFF.

The chain employs TRBV4-1 and TRBJ2-3, with 7 positions matching TRBD1. With V trimmed by 0 bases and J by 3 bases, 9 bases remained unmatched. There are 17 residues in the CDR3. Germline CDR1 reads MGHRA; CDR2 reads YSYEKL. CDR3 amino acids: CASSQEPAGGKTDTQYF. DNA of the CDR3: TGCGCCAGCAGCCAAGAACCGGCAGGGGGAAAGACAGATACGCAGTATTTT.

The genes are TRBV5-4 and TRBJ1-6; D perhaps matches TRBD1 (6 bases). Trimming removed 2 bases from V and 9 bases from J, with 12 bases in between. Per germline, CDR1 SGHNT and CDR2 YYREEE (reference sequence). This CDR3 contains 14 residues. The CDR3 loop is CASSLKGVGSPLHF. CDR3 bases: TGTGCCAGCAGCTTAAAGGGGGTAGGTTCACCCCTCCACTTT.

The chain carries TRBV7-3 and TRBJ2-2, with 9 bases aligning to TRBD1. V trimming: 3 bases; J trimming: 7 bases; junction bases outside the gene matches: 6. Germline CDR1 and CDR2: SGHTA and FQGTGA. The CDR3 covers 15 residues. The CDR3 nucleotides are TGTGCCAGCAGCTTCCCGACAGGGGGAGTCGGGGAGCTGTTTTTT. This gives the protein CASSFPTGGVGELFF.

CDR3 loop: CASSGQGISTNEKLFF. CDR3 sequence (DNA): TGCGCCAGCAGCGGACAGGGAATCTCGACTAATGAAAAACTGTTTTTT. V and J are TRBV4-1 and TRBJ1-4; 8 nucleotides match TRBD1. CDR3 length: 16 amino acids. With 5 bases clipped from V and 2 bases from J, the junction kept 7 bases outside the gene matches. CDR1 and CDR2 from the germline V gene are MGHRA and YSYEKL.

This clone has just a few counts. The V call is TRBV2, the J call TRBJ2-5, with TRBD2 matching over 7 bases. Germline V gene sequence: CDR1 SNHLY, CDR2 FYNNEI. V was pared by 6 bases and J by 3 bases, with 7 bases of the junction left unmatched. This CDR3 has 14 residues. The CDR3 DNA sequence: TGTGCCAGCAGGGCCCCCAGCGGGAAAGAGACCCAGTACTTC. This encodes CASRAPSGKETQYF.

This clone showed up just once. V and J are TRBV6-5 and TRBJ2-1, with a possible D match to TRBD2 (6 bases). V lost 2 bases and J lost 6, with 14 bases in between. The germline gives CDR1 MNHEY, CDR2 SVGAGI. CDR3 size: 15 residues. CDR3 sequence: CASSYGTGGINEQFF. CDR3 nucleotides: TGTGCCAGCAGTTACGGGACTGGGGGAATCAATGAGCAGTTCTTC.

V gene TRBV27 combines with J gene TRBJ1-1, with D possibly TRBD1 on 5 matching bases. The CDR3 has 14 amino acids. V shed 5 bases and J shed 1 base, with 11 bases lying between them. Germline values: CDR1 MNHEY, CDR2 SMNVEV (reference sequence). CDR3 nucleotides: TGTGCCAGCAGTATCAGGGCATCGAACACTGAAGCTTTCTTT. Translation: CASSIRASNTEAFF.

Written as DNA, the CDR3 is TGCAGCGTCCGGGTTGGGACAGGGCCCCACGAGCAGTACTTC. Its translation: CSVRVGTGPHEQYF. J is TRBJ2-7 and V is TRBV29-1; 9 bases map to TRBD1. CDR1 SQVTM and CDR2 ANQGSEA come from the germline V gene. This CDR3 comprises 14 residues. V trimming: 6 bases; J trimming: 5 bases; junction bases outside the gene matches: 11.

This clone was counted between two and nine times. The J gene is TRBJ2-7, the V gene TRBV6-1; 8 bases agree with TRBD2. Germline assignment: CDR1 MNHNS and CDR2 SASEGT. The CDR3 runs 16 residues. Trimming at V came to 3 bases and at J to 3 bases, leaving 10 bases not matched to a gene. DNA for the CDR3: TGTGCCAGCAGTGACCCCGGGCTAGCGGGTGGCTACGAGCAGTACTTC. Residues: CASSDPGLAGGYEQYF.

There are a few counts of this clone. CDR3 in amino acids: CASSMEARGRIHPNNEQFF. CDR3 coding DNA: TGTGCCAGTAGTATGGAGGCCCGAGGGAGAATCCACCCCAACAATGAGCAGTTCTTC. This chain connects TRBV19 to TRBJ2-1, with D maybe TRBD2 (5 bases). Per germline, CDR1 LNHDA and CDR2 SQIVND (reference sequence). Trimming took off 3 bases at V and 5 bases at J, with 26 bases between the two ends. The CDR3 has 19 residues.

The chain couples TRBV20-1 to TRBJ1-1, with D uncertain. Per germline, CDR1 DFQATT and CDR2 SNEGSKA (reference sequence). Trimming pared 6 bases from V and 7 bases from J, leaving 12 bases between. This CDR3 is 11 amino acids long. The CDR3 spells CSAPFGFEAFF. CDR3 bases: TGCAGTGCCCCGTTCGGGTTTGAAGCTTTCTTT.

This clone was counted a few times. The chain joins TRBV7-2 to TRBJ1-3, with TRBD1 as a possible D gene (6 bases). This CDR3 is 15 amino acids long. Germline lookup yields CDR1 SGHTA and CDR2 FQGNSA. The V end was cut by 7 bases, the J end by 0 bases, with 13 bases between. The DNA of the CDR3 is TGTGCCAGCACCCCCCGGACAGCCTCTGGAAACACCATATATTTT. Translation: CASTPRTASGNTIYF.

This sequence joins TRBV27 and TRBJ1-6; D gene ambiguous. Germline CDR1 and CDR2: MNHEY and SMNVEV (reference sequence). CDR3 size: 15 residues. V lost 0 bases and J lost 8, with 11 bases in between. This CDR3 reads CASSLSNHRDSPLHF. The CDR3 nucleotides are TGTGCCAGCAGTTTATCGAACCACCGCGATTCACCCCTCCACTTT.